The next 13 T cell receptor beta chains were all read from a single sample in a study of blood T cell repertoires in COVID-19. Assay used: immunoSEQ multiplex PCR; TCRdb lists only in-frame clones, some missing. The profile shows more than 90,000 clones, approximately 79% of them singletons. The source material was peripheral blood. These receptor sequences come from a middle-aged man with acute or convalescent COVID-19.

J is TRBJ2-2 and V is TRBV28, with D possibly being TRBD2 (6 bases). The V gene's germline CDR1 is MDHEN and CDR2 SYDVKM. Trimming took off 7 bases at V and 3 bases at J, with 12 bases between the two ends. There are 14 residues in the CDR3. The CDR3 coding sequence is TGTGCCAGCAACTCCGGGGGTTACACCGGGGAGCTGTTTTTT. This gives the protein CASNSGGYTGELFF.

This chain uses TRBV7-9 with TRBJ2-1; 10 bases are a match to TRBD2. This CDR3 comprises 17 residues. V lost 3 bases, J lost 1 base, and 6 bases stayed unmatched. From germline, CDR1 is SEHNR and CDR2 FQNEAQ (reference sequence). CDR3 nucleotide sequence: TGTGCCAGCAGCTTCCGGACTAGCGGATATTCCTACAATGAGCAGTTCTTC. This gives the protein CASSFRTSGYSYNEQFF.

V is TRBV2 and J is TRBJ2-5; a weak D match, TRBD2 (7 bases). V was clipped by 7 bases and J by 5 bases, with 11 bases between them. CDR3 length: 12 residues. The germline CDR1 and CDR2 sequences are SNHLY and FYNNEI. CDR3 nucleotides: TGTGCCAGCATGGGGGGGCTTGAGACCCAGTACTTC. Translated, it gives CASMGGLETQYF.

CDR3 DNA sequence: TGCGCCAGCAGCCAAGTTTATGACAGCCGTGAAGCTTTCTTT. Translating gives CASSQVYDSREAFF. The chain combines TRBV4-1 with TRBJ1-1; D is possibly TRBD1 (5 bases). V was pared by 1 base and J by 7 bases, with 13 bases between. CDR3 length equals 14 residues. Germline V gene data show CDR1 as MGHRA and CDR2 as YSYEKL.

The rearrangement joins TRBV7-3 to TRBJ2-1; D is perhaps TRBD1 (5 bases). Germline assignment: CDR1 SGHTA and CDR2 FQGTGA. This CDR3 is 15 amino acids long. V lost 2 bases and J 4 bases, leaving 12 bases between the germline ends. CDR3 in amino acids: CASSLQGAEYNEQFF. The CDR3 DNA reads TGTGCCAGCAGCTTACAAGGGGCAGAATACAATGAGCAGTTCTTC.

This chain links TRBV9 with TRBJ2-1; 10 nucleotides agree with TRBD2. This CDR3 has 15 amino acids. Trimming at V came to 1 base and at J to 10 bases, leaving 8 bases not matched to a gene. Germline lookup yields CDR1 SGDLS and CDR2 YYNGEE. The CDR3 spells CASSVMASGSGEQFF. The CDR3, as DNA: TGTGCCAGCAGCGTAATGGCTAGCGGGAGCGGAGAGCAGTTCTTC. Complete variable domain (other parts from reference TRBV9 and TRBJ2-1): DSGVTQTPKHLITATGQRVTLRCSPRSGDLSVYWYQQSLDQGLQFLIQYYNGEERAKGNILERFSAQQFPDLHSELNLSSLELGDSALYFCASSVMASGSGEQFFGPGTRLTVL.

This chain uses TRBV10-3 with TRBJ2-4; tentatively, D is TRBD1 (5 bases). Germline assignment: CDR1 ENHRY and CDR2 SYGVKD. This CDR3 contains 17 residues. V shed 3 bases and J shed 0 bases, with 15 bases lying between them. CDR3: CAISEHYQGQAKNIQYF. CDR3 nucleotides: TGTGCCATCAGTGAACATTATCAGGGTCAAGCCAAAAACATTCAGTACTTC.

The CDR3 spells CASSPQLAGGGELFF. CDR3 bases: TGCGCCAGCAGCCCCCAGCTAGCGGGAGGCGGGGAGCTGTTTTTT. The chain links TRBV5-1 to TRBJ2-2; 11 positions agree with TRBD2. The CDR3 runs to 15 residues. The V and J ends lost 4 bases and 7 bases, in that order; junction bases with no gene match: 6. Germline CDR1 and CDR2: SGHRS and YFSETQ.

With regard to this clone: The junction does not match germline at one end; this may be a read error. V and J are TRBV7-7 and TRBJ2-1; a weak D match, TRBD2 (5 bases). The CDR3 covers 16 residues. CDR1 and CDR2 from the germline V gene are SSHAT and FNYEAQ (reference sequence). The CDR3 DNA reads TGTGCTAGCAGCTTAGACTACACTCCCGGGTACAATGAGCAGTTCTTC. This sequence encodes CASSLDYTPGYNEQFF.

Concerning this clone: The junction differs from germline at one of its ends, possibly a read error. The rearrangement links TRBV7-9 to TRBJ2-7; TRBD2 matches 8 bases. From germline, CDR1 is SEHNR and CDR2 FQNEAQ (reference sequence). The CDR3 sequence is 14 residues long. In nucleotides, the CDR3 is TGTGCCACCAGCAAAATCGCGGGAGGTAACGAGCAGTACTTC. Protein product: CATSKIAGGNEQYF.

The CDR3 coding sequence is TGTGCCAGCAGCCAGACAGGGGGCGACTATGGCTACACCTTC. It translates to CASSQTGGDYGYTF. J is TRBJ1-2 and V is TRBV11-2; 10 positions match TRBD1. Looked up from germline, CDR1 is SGHAT and CDR2 is FQNNGV. The trim removed 5 bases at V and 3 bases at J, leaving 3 bases unmatched. The CDR3 runs 14 residues.

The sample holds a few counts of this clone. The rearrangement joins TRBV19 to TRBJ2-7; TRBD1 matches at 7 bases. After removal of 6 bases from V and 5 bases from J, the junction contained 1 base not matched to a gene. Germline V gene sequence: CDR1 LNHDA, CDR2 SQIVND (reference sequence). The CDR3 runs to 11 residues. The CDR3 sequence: CASRDRNEQYF. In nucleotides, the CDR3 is TGTGCCAGTAGGGACAGGAACGAGCAGTACTTC.

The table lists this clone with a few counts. The DNA for the CDR3 is TGTGCCAGCACCGAGATAAACACCGGGGAGCTGTTTTTT. It codes for CASTEINTGELFF. This chain uses TRBV6-5 with TRBJ2-2, with D unresolved. The CDR3 runs to 13 residues. Germline loops: CDR1 MNHEY, CDR2 SVGAGI. Trimming shortened V by 7 bases and J by 2 bases, and 8 bases separated the two germline ends.